The clone carrying this TCR beta chain was counted a single time. This sample is part of a study of blood T cell repertoires in COVID-19. Study-wide background: Sample material is recorded as cDNA or gDNA derived from T cells, B-cell-depleted T cells, or PBMCs.

Original data processing: Reference gene primer amplification in the assay estimated nucleated cell counts. Profiling relied on immunoSEQ multiplex PCR, and the TCRdb table lists in-frame clones only, not all of them. The V and J calls and the clone size are those of that table, but D and trimming were determined from the DNA. The sample contains 70,000 to 95,000 clones, just under 85% of which appear only once. Material for sequencing was peripheral blood. The origin of this receptor is a man of 80 years or more with active or convalescent COVID-19.

The DNA for the CDR3 is TGTGCCAGTAGTCCCGCGCGTGATGAAAAACTGTTTTTT. Amino acids: CASSPARDEKLFF. V is TRBV19 and J is TRBJ1-4; the D is unclear. Trimming removed 5 bases from V and 6 bases from J, with 10 bases in between. Germline V gene data show CDR1 as LNHDA and CDR2 as SQIVND (reference sequence). This CDR3 comprises 13 residues.